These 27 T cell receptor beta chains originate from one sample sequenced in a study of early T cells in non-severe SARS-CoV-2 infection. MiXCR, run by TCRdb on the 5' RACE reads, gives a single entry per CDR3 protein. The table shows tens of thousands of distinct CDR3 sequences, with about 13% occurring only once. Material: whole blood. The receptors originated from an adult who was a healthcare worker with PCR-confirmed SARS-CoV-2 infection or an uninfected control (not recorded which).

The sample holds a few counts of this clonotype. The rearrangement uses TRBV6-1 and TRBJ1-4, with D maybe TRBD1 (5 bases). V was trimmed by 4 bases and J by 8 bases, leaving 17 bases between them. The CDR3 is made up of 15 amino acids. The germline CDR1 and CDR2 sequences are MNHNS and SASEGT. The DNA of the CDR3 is TGTGCCAGCAGTGCAAGGAGAGGGGCAGGGGAAAAACTGTTTTTT. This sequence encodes CASSARRGAGEKLFF.

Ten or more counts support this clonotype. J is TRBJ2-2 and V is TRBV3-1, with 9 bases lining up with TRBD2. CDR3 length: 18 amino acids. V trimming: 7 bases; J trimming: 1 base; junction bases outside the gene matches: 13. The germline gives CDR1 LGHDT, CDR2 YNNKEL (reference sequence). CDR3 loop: CASKARVAGARNTGELFF. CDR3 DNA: TGTGCCAGCAAAGCCCGGGTAGCGGGAGCCAGGAACACCGGGGAGCTGTTTTTT.

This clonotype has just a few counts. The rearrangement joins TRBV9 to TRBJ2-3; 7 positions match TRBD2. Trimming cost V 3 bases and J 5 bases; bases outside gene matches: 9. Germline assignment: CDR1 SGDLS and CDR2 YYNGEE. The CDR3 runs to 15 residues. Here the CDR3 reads CASSASGIQGDTQYF. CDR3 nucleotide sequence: TGTGCCAGCAGCGCCAGCGGGATCCAAGGAGATACGCAGTATTTT.

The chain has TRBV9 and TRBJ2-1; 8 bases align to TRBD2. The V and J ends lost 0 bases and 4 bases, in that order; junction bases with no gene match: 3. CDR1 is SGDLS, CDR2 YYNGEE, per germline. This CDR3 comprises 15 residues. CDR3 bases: TGTGCCAGCAGCGTAGAGGTAGCGGGGTACAATGAGCAGTTCTTC. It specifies CASSVEVAGYNEQFF.

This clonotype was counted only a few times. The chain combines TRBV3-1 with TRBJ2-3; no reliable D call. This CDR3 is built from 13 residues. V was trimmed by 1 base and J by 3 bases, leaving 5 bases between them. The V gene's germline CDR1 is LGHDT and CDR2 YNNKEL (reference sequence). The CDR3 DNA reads TGTGCCAGCAGCCAAGTGAGAACAGATACGCAGTATTTT. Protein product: CASSQVRTDTQYF.

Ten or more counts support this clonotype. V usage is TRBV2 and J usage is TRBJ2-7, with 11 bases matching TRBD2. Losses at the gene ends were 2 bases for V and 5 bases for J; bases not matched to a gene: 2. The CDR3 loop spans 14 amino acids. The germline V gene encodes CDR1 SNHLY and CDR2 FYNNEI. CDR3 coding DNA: TGTGCCAGCAGTGAAACTAGCGGGAGAAACGAGCAGTACTTC. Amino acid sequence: CASSETSGRNEQYF. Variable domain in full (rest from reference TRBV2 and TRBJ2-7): EPEVTQTPSHQVTQMGQEVILRCVPISNHLYFYWYRQILGQKVEFLVSFYNNEISEKSEIFDDQFSVERPDGSNFTLKIRSTKLEDSAMYFCASSETSGRNEQYFGPGTRLTVT.

The CDR3 DNA reads as TGCAGCGTTGAGTCTACAGGGGGCGCAATGGCTGAAGCTTTCTTT. Translation: CSVESTGGAMAEAFF. The V gene is TRBV29-1, the J gene TRBJ1-1; 9 bases map to TRBD1. The CDR3 is 15 amino acids. Per germline, CDR1 SQVTM and CDR2 ANQGSEA. The V and J ends lost 3 bases and 6 bases, in that order; junction bases with no gene match: 11.

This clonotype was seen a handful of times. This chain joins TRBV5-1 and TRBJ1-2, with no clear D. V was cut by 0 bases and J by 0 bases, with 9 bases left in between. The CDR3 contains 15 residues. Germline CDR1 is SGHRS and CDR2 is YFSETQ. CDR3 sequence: CASSLVTLPNYGYTF. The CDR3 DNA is TGCGCCAGCAGCTTGGTGACACTCCCTAACTATGGCTACACCTTC.

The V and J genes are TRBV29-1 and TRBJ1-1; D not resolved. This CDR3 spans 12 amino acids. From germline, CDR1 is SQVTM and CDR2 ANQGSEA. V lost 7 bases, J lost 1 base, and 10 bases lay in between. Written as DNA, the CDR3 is TGCAGCGGCGGGCAGACGAACACTGAAGCTTTCTTT. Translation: CSGGQTNTEAFF. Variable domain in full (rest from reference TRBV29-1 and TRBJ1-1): SAVISQKPSRDICQRGTSLTIQCQVDSQVTMMFWYRQQPGQSLTLIATANQGSEATYESGFVIDKFPISRPNLTFSTLTVSNMSPEDSSIYLCSGGQTNTEAFFGQGTRLTVV.

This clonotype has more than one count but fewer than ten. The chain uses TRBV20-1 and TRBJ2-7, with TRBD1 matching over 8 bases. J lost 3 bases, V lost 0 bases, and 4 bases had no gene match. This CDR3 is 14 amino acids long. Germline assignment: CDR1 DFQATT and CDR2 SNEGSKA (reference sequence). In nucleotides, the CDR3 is TGCAGTGCTAGAGATCGCAGGGGGCACTACGAGCAGTACTTC. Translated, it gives CSARDRRGHYEQYF.

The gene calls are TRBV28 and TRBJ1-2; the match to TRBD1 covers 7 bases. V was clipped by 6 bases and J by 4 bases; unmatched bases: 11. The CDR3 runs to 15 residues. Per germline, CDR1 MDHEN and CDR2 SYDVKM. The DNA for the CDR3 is TGTGCCAGCAGCCCCATGGACAGGTCGTTCTATGGCTACACCTTC. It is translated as CASSPMDRSFYGYTF.

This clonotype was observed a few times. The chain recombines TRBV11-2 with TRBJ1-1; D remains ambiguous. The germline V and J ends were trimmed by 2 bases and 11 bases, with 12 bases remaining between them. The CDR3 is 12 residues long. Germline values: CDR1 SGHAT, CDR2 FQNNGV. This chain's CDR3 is CASSLLGIAAFF. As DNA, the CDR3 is TGTGCCAGCAGCTTACTTGGTATTGCCGCTTTCTTT.

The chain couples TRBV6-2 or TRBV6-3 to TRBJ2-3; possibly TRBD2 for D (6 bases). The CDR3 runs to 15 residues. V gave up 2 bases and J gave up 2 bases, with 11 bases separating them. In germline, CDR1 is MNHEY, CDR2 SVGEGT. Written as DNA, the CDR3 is TGTGCCAGCAGTTACCAGCGGGCCTACACAGATACGCAGTATTTT. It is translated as CASSYQRAYTDTQYF.

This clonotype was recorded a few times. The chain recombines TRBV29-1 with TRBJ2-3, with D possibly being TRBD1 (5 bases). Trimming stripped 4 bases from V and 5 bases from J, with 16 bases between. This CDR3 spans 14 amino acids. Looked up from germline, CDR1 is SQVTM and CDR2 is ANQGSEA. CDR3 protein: CSVAGTGQGDTQYF. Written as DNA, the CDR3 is TGCAGCGTTGCGGGCACAGGCCAGGGAGATACGCAGTATTTT.

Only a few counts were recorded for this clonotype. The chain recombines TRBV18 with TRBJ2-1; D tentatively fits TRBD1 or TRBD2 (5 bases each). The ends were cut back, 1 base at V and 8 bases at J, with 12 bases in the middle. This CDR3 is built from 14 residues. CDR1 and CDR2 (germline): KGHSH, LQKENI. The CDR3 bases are TGTGCCAGCTCACCACAGGGCCGAGGGGATGAGCAGTTCTTC. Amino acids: CASSPQGRGDEQFF.

The CDR3 loop reads CSVRGTGVGVYEQYF. In nucleotides, the CDR3 is TGCAGCGTTCGGGGGACAGGGGTTGGTGTCTACGAGCAGTACTTC. The rearrangement uses TRBV29-1 and TRBJ2-7, with TRBD1 matching 10 bases. Germline CDR1 and CDR2: SQVTM and ANQGSEA. V shed 5 bases and J 3 bases; nucleotides not matched to a gene: 10. The CDR3 runs to 15 residues.

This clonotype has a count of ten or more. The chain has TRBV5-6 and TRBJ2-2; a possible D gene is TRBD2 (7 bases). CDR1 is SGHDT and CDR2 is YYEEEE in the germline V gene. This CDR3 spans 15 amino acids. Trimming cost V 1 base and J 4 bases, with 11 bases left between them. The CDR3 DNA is TGTGCCAGCAGCTTGTACAGGGAGGGCACCGGGGAGCTGTTTTTT. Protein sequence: CASSLYREGTGELFF.

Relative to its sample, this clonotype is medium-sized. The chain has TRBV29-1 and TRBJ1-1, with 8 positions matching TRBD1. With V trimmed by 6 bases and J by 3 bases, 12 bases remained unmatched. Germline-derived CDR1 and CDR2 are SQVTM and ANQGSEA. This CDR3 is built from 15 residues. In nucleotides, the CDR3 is TGCAGCGTCTCCTCGCAGGGGGCAGGGGACACTGAAGCTTTCTTT. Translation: CSVSSQGAGDTEAFF. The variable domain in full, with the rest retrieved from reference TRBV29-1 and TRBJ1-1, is SAVISQKPSRDICQRGTSLTIQCQVDSQVTMMFWYRQQPGQSLTLIATANQGSEATYESGFVIDKFPISRPNLTFSTLTVSNMSPEDSSIYLCSVSSQGAGDTEAFFGQGTRLTVV.

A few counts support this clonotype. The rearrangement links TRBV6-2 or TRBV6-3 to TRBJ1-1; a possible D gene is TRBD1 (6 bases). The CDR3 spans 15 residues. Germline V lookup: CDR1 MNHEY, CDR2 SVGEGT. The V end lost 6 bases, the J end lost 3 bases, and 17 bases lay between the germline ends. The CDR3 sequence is CASRVSAPGDTEAFF. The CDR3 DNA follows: TGTGCCAGCAGAGTTTCAGCCCCAGGGGACACTGAAGCTTTCTTT.

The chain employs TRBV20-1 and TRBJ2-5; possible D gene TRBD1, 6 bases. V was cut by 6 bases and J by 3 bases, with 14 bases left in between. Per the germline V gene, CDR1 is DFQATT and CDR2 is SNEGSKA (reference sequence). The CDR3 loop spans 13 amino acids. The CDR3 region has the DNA TGCAGTGCCCGAGGACAGTTCGAAGAGACCCAGTACTTC. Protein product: CSARGQFEETQYF.

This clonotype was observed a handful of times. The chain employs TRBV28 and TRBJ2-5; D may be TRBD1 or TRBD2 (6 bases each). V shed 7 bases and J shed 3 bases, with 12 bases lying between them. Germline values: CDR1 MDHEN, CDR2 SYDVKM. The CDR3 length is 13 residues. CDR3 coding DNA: TGTGCCAGCACCTCCGGGGGCAAAGAGACCCAGTACTTC. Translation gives CASTSGGKETQYF. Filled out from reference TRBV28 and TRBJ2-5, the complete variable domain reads DVKVTQSSRYLVKRTGEKVFLECVQDMDHENMFWYRQDPGLGLRLIYFSYDVKMKEKGDIPEGYSVSREKKERFSLILESASTNQTSMYLCASTSGGKETQYFGPGTRLLVL.

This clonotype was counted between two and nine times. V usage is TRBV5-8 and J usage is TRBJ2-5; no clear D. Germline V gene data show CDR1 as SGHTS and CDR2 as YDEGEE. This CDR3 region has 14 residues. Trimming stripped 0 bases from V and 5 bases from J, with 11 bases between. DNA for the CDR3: TGTGCCAGCAGCTTGGCCTATTCTGGGGAGACCCAGTACTTC. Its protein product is CASSLAYSGETQYF.

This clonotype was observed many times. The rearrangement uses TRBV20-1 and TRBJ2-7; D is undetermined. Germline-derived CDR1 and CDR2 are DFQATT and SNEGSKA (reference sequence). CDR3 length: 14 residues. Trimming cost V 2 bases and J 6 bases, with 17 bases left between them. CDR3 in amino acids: CSARNEDRAVEQYF. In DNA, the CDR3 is TGCAGTGCTAGAAACGAGGATAGGGCGGTCGAGCAGTACTTC.

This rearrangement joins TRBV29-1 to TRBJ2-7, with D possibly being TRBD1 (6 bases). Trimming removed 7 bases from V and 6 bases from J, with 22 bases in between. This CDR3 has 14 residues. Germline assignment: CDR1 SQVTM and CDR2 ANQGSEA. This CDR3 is CSATGLGVLGEQYF. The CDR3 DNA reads TGCAGCGCCACAGGGTTAGGTGTACTGGGCGAGCAGTACTTC.

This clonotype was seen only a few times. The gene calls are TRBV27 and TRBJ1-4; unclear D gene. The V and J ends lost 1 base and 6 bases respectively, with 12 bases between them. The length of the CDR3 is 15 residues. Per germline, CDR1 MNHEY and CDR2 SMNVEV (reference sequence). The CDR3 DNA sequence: TGTGCCAGCAGTTTATTGGAGGGCCGGGATGAAAAACTGTTTTTT. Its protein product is CASSLLEGRDEKLFF. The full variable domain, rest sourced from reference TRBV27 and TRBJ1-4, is EAQVTQNPRYLITVTGKKLTVTCSQNMNHEYMSWYRQDPGLGLRQIYYSMNVEVTDKGDVPEGYKVSRKEKRNFPLILESPSPNQTSLYFCASSLLEGRDEKLFFGSGTQLSVL.

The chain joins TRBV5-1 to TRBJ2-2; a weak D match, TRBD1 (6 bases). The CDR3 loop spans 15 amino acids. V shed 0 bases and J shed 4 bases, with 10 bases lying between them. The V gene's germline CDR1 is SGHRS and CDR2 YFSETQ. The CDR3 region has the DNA TGCGCCAGCAGCTTGGTAGGGGGTAGCACCGGGGAGCTGTTTTTT. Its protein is CASSLVGGSTGELFF. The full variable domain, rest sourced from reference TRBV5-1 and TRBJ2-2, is KAGVTQTPRYLIKTRGQQVTLSCSPISGHRSVSWYQQTPGQGLQFLFEYFSETQRNKGNFPGRFSGRQFSNSRSEMNVSTLELGDSALYLCASSLVGGSTGELFFGEGSRLTVL.

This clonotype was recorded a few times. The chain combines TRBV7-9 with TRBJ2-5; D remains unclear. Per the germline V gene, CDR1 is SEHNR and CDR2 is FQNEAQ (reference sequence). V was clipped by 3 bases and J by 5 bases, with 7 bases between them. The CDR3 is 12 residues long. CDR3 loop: CASSLTWETQYF. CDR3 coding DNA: TGTGCCAGCAGCTTGACCTGGGAGACCCAGTACTTC. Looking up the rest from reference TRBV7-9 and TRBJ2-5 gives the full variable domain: DTGVSQNPRHKITKRGQNVTFRCDPISEHNRLYWYRQTLGQGPEFLTYFQNEAQLEKSRLLSDRFSAERPKGSFSTLEIQRTEQGDSAMYLCASSLTWETQYFGPGTRLLVL.